This TCR beta chain was captured by sequencing in a study of blood T cell repertoires in COVID-19. Study at large: Samples came from the United States, Italy and Spain, spanning acute and convalescent COVID-19. Sources were T cells, B-cell-depleted T cells, or PBMCs; the material itself was cDNA or gDNA.

The data were produced by immunoSEQ multiplex PCR, yet TCRdb's version contains in-frame clones alone and is incomplete. This sample carries 150,000 to 200,000 clones, about 85% of them seen once, and the ten largest clones take about 6.9%. The sample comprised peripheral blood. This sequence originates from a man older than 75 with COVID-19, enrolled during active disease.

The DNA of the CDR3 is TGTGCCAGCAGCCGATCTAGCGGGAGGCACAATGAGCAGTTCTTC. This encodes CASSRSSGRHNEQFF. The rearrangement uses TRBV5-4 and TRBJ2-1; 11 bases map to TRBD2. Germline V CDR1 and CDR2: SGHNT, YYREEE (reference sequence). V dropped 4 bases and J dropped 5; count of bases not matched to a gene: 5. The CDR3 consists of 15 residues. The complete variable domain, with remaining parts taken from reference TRBV5-4 and TRBJ2-1, reads ETGVTQSPTHLIKTRGQQVTLRCSSQSGHNTVSWYQQALGQGPQFIFQYYREEENGRGNFPPRFSGLQFPNYSSELNVNALELDDSALYLCASSRSSGRHNEQFFGPGTRLTVL.